Listed below are T cell receptor beta chains from one sample, sequenced in a study of cytomegalovirus exposure and HLA in healthy donors. Measured with immunoSEQ multiplex PCR; TCRdb has only the in-frame clones, and not every one. The table records tens of thousands of clones, around three quarters of them present only once. The sample consisted of PBMCs. These receptors all stem from a woman aged 55-69 years in good health and CMV-seropositive. Both conserved end residues are part of each CDR3. A D gene is named only where the DNA matches it firmly. Not every row has a clone size; where given, it reads once, few, many or a size class.

J gene,clone size,V gene,D gene,CDR3 length,CDR3 DNA,CDR3 protein
TRBJ2-2,.,TRBV5-1,.,14,TGCGCCAGCAGCTCCGGACAGCGGACCGGGGAGCTGTTTTTT,CASSSGQRTGELFF
TRBJ2-7,once,TRBV18,.,14,TGTGCCAGCTCCCGAGGAGGGTCCCCCTACGAGCAGTACTTC,CASSRGGSPYEQYF
TRBJ2-2,.,TRBV7-9,.,17,TGTGCCAGCAGCTTAACCCCAGGATTTGGGAACACCGGGGAGCTGTTTTTT,CASSLTPGFGNTGELFF
TRBJ1-6,.,TRBV6-5,.,14,TGTGCCAGCACCAAGAAACAGCAACCTTCACCCCTCCACTTT,CASTKKQQPSPLHF
TRBJ1-1,.,TRBV2,.,13,TGTGCCAGCAGTTTAACCGGGGTTACTGAAGCTTTCTTT,CASSLTGVTEAFF
TRBJ1-2,.,TRBV11-2,TRBD1,15,TGTGCCAGCAGCCCGGGACAGAATGTGGTCTATGGCTACACCTTC,CASSPGQNVVYGYTF
TRBJ1-1,.,TRBV27,TRBD1,16,TGTGCCAGCAGGCGCCCACCGGGACAGGGGATCACTGAAGCTTTCTTT,CASRRPPGQGITEAFF
TRBJ2-7,.,TRBV27,TRBD2,13,TGTGCCAGCAGTCGCGGGGGGGCGATCGAGCAGTACTTC,CASSRGGAIEQYF
TRBJ2-3,.,TRBV6-4,.,15,TGTGCCAGCAGTGACTCTTGGGGCGACGCAGATACGCAGTATTTT,CASSDSWGDADTQYF
TRBJ1-2,few,TRBV2,.,12,TGTGCCAGCAGTGACCCAGATTATGGCTACACCTTC,CASSDPDYGYTF
TRBJ1-1,few,TRBV6-1,.,13,TGTGCCAGCAGTTCGATCGGGGGAACTGAAGCTTTCTTT,CASSSIGGTEAFF
TRBJ2-7,.,TRBV11-2,.,14,TGTGCCAGCAGCTCCACCTTCCCTTCCGGGGAGCAGTACTTC,CASSSTFPSGEQYF
TRBJ2-5,.,TRBV19,TRBD1,13,TGTGCCAGTAGTATGAACAGGGGAGAGACCCAGTACTTC,CASSMNRGETQYF
TRBJ1-4,.,TRBV9,TRBD1,15,TGTGCCAGCAGCGTAGGAGGGACAGGGAAAGAAAAACTGTTTTTT,CASSVGGTGKEKLFF
TRBJ1-2,.,TRBV27,.,15,TGTGCCAGCAGTATCACCGCCGGGGGGATCTATGGCTACACCTTC,CASSITAGGIYGYTF
TRBJ1-1,few,TRBV27,.,13,TGTGCCAGCAAGAGACAGATGAACACTGAAGCTTTCTTT,CASKRQMNTEAFF
TRBJ2-3,few,TRBV5-4,TRBD2,16,TGTGCCAGCAGCCAAGATACTAGCGGGGGCGGGGATACGCAGTATTTT,CASSQDTSGGGDTQYF
TRBJ2-4,.,TRBV19,.,15,TGTGCCAGTAGTCGCGTCACAGGGTACGGAAACATTCAGTACTTC,CASSRVTGYGNIQYF
TRBJ1-4,.,TRBV2,.,14,TGTGCCAGCCGGGACTTTCCAACTAATGAAAAACTGTTTTTT,CASRDFPTNEKLFF
TRBJ1-2,.,TRBV16,TRBD1,15,TGTGCCAGCAGCCAATCCCCGACAGGGAACTATGGCTACACCTTC,CASSQSPTGNYGYTF
TRBJ2-7,.,TRBV7-9,TRBD1,16,TGTGCCAGCAGCCCGTACCAGGGACAGGGCTCCTACGAGCAGTACTTC,CASSPYQGQGSYEQYF
TRBJ1-5,few,TRBV11-2,TRBD1,16,TGTGCCAGCAGCTTAGGGACAGGGCTTCGTGATCAGCCCCAGCATTTT,CASSLGTGLRDQPQHF
TRBJ1-1,.,TRBV5-8,TRBD1,14,TGTGCCAGCAGCTCGGGACAGGGGGGGTTTGAAGCTTTCTTT,CASSSGQGGFEAFF
TRBJ2-7,.,TRBV6-5,TRBD1,16,TGTGCCAGCAGTTACTCGGGGGTGACAGGGACCTACGAGCAGTACTTC,CASSYSGVTGTYEQYF
TRBJ2-4,few,TRBV7-8,.,14,TGTGCCAGCAGCACGGCAGGGGTTCGAAACATTCAGTACTTC,CASSTAGVRNIQYF
TRBJ2-7,.,TRBV9,.,15,TGTGCCAGCAGCGCTGAGCCACAGGGTCCCTACGAGCAGTACTTC,CASSAEPQGPYEQYF
TRBJ2-2,once,TRBV5-1,.,15,TGTGCCAGCAGCTTGTTCAGGGGGAACACCGGGGAGCTGTTTTTT,CASSLFRGNTGELFF
TRBJ1-1,.,TRBV5-6,.,14,TGTGCCAGCAGCCTATGGACAGCGAACACTGAAGCTTTCTTT,CASSLWTANTEAFF
TRBJ2-3,.,TRBV2,.,18,TGTGCCAGCAGTGAACAAGTTGTTAGCGGAACTAGCACAGATACGCAGTATTTT,CASSEQVVSGTSTDTQYF
TRBJ1-5,.,TRBV6-5,TRBD1,15,TGTGCCAGCAGTTGGGGGACAGGGGGGGTTCAGCCCCAGCATTTT,CASSWGTGGVQPQHF
TRBJ2-4,.,TRBV28,TRBD2,17,TGTGCCAGCAGTTTATGGAGCCTAGCGGGGGGGCCGGGCATTCAGTACTTC,CASSLWSLAGGPGIQYF
TRBJ1-1,few,TRBV10-1,TRBD1,15,TGCGCCAGCAGTGACCAGGGACAGAGTGACACTGAAGCTTTCTTT,CASSDQGQSDTEAFF
TRBJ1-1,.,TRBV4-3,.,14,TGCGCCAGCAGCCAGACAGGAGGGAACACTGAAGCTTTCTTT,CASSQTGGNTEAFF
TRBJ1-2,.,TRBV5-4,TRBD1,13,TGTGCCAGCAGCCTGCCGGGACAGTATGGCTACACCTTC,CASSLPGQYGYTF
TRBJ1-5,.,TRBV19,TRBD1,13,TGTGCCAGTTCGGGACAGAGAGGACAGCCCCAGCATTTT,CASSGQRGQPQHF
TRBJ1-1,few,TRBV6-6,.,16,TGTGCCAGCAGTTACCCACCCGGCGGCGCGAACACTGAAGCTTTCTTT,CASSYPPGGANTEAFF
TRBJ1-5,.,TRBV6-1,.,15,TGTGCCAGCAGTGGGGGCGGACGCGGAGTGAGGCCCCAGCATTTT,CASSGGGRGVRPQHF
TRBJ2-7,.,TRBV7-2,TRBD1,13,TGTGCCAGCAGCCTCCCGGGACAGGGGAAGCAGTACTTC,CASSLPGQGKQYF
TRBJ2-7,.,TRBV19,.,13,TGTGCCAGTAGTCTCGCAGGGGCCTACGAGCAGTACTTC,CASSLAGAYEQYF
TRBJ2-1,few,TRBV7-9,.,14,TGTGCCAGCAGCTTAGTCCACGGTAACAATGAGCAGTTCTTC,CASSLVHGNNEQFF
TRBJ1-1,.,TRBV5-4,TRBD1,16,TGTGCCAGCAGCGAAGGACAGGGGAATTTGAACACTGAAGCTTTCTTT,CASSEGQGNLNTEAFF
TRBJ2-3,.,TRBV7-2,TRBD2,15,TGTGCCAGCACCCTAGGACTAGCGGGGGTGGATACGCAGTATTTT,CASTLGLAGVDTQYF
TRBJ1-1,.,TRBV6-6,.,14,TGTGCCAGCACTTCCCAGTTCATGAACACTGAAGCTTTCTTT,CASTSQFMNTEAFF
TRBJ2-3,.,TRBV7-2,TRBD2,20,TGTGCCAGCAGCTTAGCGCCGCATATAGGTCTAGCGGCCAGCACAGATACGCAGTATTTT,CASSLAPHIGLAASTDTQYF
TRBJ1-5,.,TRBV29-1,TRBD1,15,TGCAGCGTTGCTGCTCAGGGGGGAGGTAATCAGCCCCAGCATTTT,CSVAAQGGGNQPQHF